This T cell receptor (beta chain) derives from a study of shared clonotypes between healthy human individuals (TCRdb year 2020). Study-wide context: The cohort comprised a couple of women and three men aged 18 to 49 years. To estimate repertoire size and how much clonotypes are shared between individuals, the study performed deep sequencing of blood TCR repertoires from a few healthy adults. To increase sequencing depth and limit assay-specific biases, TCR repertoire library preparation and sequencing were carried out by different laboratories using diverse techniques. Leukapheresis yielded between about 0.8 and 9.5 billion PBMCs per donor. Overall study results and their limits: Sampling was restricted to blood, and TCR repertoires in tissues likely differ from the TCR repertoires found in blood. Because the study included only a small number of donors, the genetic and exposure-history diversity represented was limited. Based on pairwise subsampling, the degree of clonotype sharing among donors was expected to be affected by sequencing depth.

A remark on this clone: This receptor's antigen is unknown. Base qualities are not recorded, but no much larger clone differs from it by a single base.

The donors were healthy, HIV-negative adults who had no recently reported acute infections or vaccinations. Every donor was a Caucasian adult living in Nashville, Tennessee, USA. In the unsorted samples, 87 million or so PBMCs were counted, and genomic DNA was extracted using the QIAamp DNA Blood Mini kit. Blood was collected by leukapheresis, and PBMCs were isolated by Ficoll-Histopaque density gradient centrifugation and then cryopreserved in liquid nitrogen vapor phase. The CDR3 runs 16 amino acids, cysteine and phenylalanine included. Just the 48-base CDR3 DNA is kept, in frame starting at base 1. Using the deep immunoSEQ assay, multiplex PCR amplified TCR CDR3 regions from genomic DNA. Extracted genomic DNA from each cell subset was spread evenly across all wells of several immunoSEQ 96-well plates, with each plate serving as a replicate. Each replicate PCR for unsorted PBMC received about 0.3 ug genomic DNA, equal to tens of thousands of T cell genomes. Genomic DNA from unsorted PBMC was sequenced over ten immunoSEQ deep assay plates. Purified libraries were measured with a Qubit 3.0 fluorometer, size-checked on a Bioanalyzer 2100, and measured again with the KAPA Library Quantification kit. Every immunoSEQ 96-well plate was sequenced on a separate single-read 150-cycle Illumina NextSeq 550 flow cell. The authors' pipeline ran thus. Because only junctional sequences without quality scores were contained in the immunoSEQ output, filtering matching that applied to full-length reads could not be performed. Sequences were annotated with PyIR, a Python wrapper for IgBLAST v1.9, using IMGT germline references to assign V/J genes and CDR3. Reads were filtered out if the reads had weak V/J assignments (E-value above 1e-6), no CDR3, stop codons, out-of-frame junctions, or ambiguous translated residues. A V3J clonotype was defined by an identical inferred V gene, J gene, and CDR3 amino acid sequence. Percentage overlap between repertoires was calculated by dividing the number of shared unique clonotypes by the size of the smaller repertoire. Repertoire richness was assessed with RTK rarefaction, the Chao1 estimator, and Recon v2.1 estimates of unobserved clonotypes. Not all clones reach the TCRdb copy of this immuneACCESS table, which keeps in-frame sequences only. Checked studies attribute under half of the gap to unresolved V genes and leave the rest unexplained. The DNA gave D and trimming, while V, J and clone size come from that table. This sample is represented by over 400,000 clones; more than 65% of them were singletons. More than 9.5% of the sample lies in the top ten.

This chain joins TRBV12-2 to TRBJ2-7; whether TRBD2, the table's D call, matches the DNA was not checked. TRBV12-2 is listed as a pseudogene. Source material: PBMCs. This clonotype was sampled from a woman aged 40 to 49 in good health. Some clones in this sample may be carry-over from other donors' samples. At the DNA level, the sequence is TGTGCAAGTCGCTTAGCGCGCAACTCGCCCTCCTACGAGCAGTACTTC. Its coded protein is CASRLARNSPSYEQYF.